The 19 T cell receptor beta chains in this list originate from one sample, sequenced in a study of shared clonotypes between healthy human individuals. Only in-frame clones appear in the TCRdb table, and some are missing; sequencing was by immunoSEQ multiplex PCR. Among around 350,000 clones, 73% were seen once, and the ten largest hold 10%. Input material: memory CD4+ T cells sorted from blood. Regarding subset: CD45RA-negative fraction. These TCRs come from a man aged 25-45 years in good health.

The CDR3, as DNA: TGTGCCAGCAGCTTAGCTGGGATCAGGGGGTTCGAGGAGACCCAGTACTTC. Its protein is CASSLAGIRGFEETQYF. The rearrangement joins TRBV7-9 to TRBJ2-5; 7 nucleotides match TRBD1. This CDR3 is built from 17 residues. CDR1 SEHNR and CDR2 FQNEAQ come from the germline V gene (reference sequence). After removal of 0 bases from V and 5 bases from J, the junction contained 12 bases not matched to a gene.

The chain recombines TRBV5-6 with TRBJ1-6; tentative D call: TRBD1 (5 bases). Trimming shortened V by 5 bases and J by 1 base, and 19 bases separated the two germline ends. The CDR3 is 18 residues long. The germline gives CDR1 SGHDT, CDR2 YYEEEE. CDR3 DNA sequence: TGTGCCAGCAGAAGCCAACGGGGCCAAAGGTCCTATAATTCACCCCTCCACTTT. Translation: CASRSQRGQRSYNSPLHF. Combining the CDR3 with reference TRBV5-6 and TRBJ1-6 gives the whole variable domain DAGVTQSPTHLIKTRGQQVTLRCSPKSGHDTVSWYQQALGQGPQFIFQYYEEEERQRGNFPDRFSGHQFPNYSSELNVNALLLGDSALYLCASRSQRGQRSYNSPLHFGNGTRLTVT.

This chain joins TRBV19 and TRBJ1-5; D is unresolved. Trimming removed 6 bases from V and 6 bases from J, with 18 bases in between. Germline V lookup: CDR1 LNHDA, CDR2 SQIVND (reference sequence). The CDR3 spans 15 residues. The CDR3 DNA reads as TGTGCCAGTAGCCCATCACTCGTCATCGGTCAGCCCCAGCATTTT. Its translation: CASSPSLVIGQPQHF.

The rearrangement links TRBV27 to TRBJ2-3; perhaps TRBD1 as D (5 bases). The CDR3 length is 14 residues. Germline CDR1 MNHEY, CDR2 SMNVEV (reference sequence). The V and J ends lost 5 bases and 4 bases respectively, with 13 bases between them. The CDR3 reads CASSPRQTADTQYF. The CDR3, as DNA: TGTGCCAGCAGTCCTAGACAGACAGCAGATACGCAGTATTTT.

Only one count was recorded for this clone. In DNA form, the CDR3 reads TGTGCCAGCGCGAGTAGCCCATCTGCGGCACTGGTGCAGTTCTTC. Amino acids: CASASSPSAALVQFF. J is TRBJ2-1 and V is TRBV2; D remains unclear. Trimming removed 8 bases at V and 12 bases at J, with 26 bases between. This CDR3 is built from 15 residues. The V gene's germline CDR1 is SNHLY and CDR2 FYNNEI.

This clone was seen more than once but under ten times. The chain recombines TRBV5-1 with TRBJ2-7, with 7 bases that match TRBD2. V shed 3 bases, J shed 2 bases, and the junction held 5 bases outside the gene matches. This CDR3 comprises 14 residues. Germline loops: CDR1 SGHRS, CDR2 YFSETQ. The CDR3 sequence is CASSSRDYTYEQYF. In DNA, the CDR3 is TGCGCCAGCAGCTCACGGGACTACACCTACGAGCAGTACTTC.

CDR3: CASSFPPWGSASYEQYF. In nucleotides, the CDR3 is TGTGCCAGCAGTTTCCCCCCCTGGGGGAGCGCTTCCTACGAGCAGTACTTC. The V call is TRBV28, the J call TRBJ2-7, with D perhaps given as TRBD1 or TRBD2 (5 bases each). Germline CDR1 reads MDHEN; CDR2 reads SYDVKM. V was cut by 3 bases and J by 1 base, with 19 bases left in between. CDR3 length: 17 residues.

This clone was counted between two and nine times. This chain joins TRBV11-2 and TRBJ2-3; D call uncertain. With 7 bases removed from V and 4 bases from J, the gap between germline ends came to 12 bases. The CDR3 runs to 13 residues. Germline V gene sequence: CDR1 SGHAT, CDR2 FQNNGV. CDR3 in DNA: TGTGCCAGCACCCCCCTGCTTGCAGATACGCAGTATTTT. Translated: CASTPLLADTQYF.

This clone has only one observation. V gene TRBV10-3 combines with J gene TRBJ2-2, with D perhaps matching TRBD2 (6 bases). V shed 4 bases and J shed 0 bases, with 12 bases lying between them. In germline, CDR1 is ENHRY, CDR2 SYGVKD. CDR3 length: 16 amino acids. The CDR3 region is CAISVVAETNTGELFF. The CDR3 DNA follows: TGTGCCATCAGTGTAGTAGCGGAAACGAACACCGGGGAGCTGTTTTTT.

V gene TRBV18 combines with J gene TRBJ1-3; no clear D. CDR3 length equals 16 residues. Germline V lookup: CDR1 KGHSH, CDR2 LQKENI. The V end lost 1 base, the J end lost 0 bases, and 10 bases lay between the germline ends. For the CDR3, the DNA is TGTGCCAGCTCACCACGGCAGGAGATCTCTGGAAACACCATATATTTT. This translates into CASSPRQEISGNTIYF.

The gene calls are TRBV28 and TRBJ2-5; D call uncertain. Between the trimmed V and J ends, which lost 3 bases and 1 base, there was a span of 6 bases. CDR3 length: 13 amino acids. CDR1 is MDHEN, CDR2 SYDVKM, per germline. The CDR3 is CASSLYSQETQYF. The CDR3 DNA is TGTGCCAGCAGTTTGTACAGCCAAGAGACCCAGTACTTC.

This chain joins TRBV19 and TRBJ1-1, with a tentative D call TRBD1 (6 bases). V gave up 3 bases and J gave up 4 bases, with 18 bases separating them. CDR1 and CDR2 (germline): LNHDA, SQIVND (reference sequence). The CDR3 has 16 residues. This CDR3 reads CASSILPGRGITEAFF. Here the CDR3 DNA reads TGTGCCAGTAGTATCCTGCCGGGCAGGGGCATCACTGAAGCTTTCTTT. The full variable domain, with the rest looked up from reference TRBV19 and TRBJ1-1, is DGGITQSPKYLFRKEGQNVTLSCEQNLNHDAMYWYRQDPGQGLRLIYYSQIVNDFQKGDIAEGYSVSREKKESFPLTVTSAQKNPTAFYLCASSILPGRGITEAFFGQGTRLTVV.

The chain links TRBV6-1 to TRBJ2-5, with D possibly being TRBD1 (5 bases). The CDR3 runs to 15 residues. Germline CDR1 and CDR2: MNHNS and SASEGT. The V and J ends lost 1 base and 5 bases respectively, with 14 bases between them. CDR3 protein: CASSEVLGHLETQYF. In nucleotides, the CDR3 is TGTGCCAGCAGTGAAGTATTAGGACATTTGGAGACCCAGTACTTC.

At least ten counts were recorded for this clone. The chain carries TRBV29-1 and TRBJ2-7, with D uncertain. Trimming left V 4 bases short and J 0 bases short, with 10 bases between. Germline V gives CDR1 SQVTM, CDR2 ANQGSEA. The CDR3 has 13 amino acids. The CDR3 sequence: CSVASETSYEQYF. CDR3 nucleotides: TGCAGCGTTGCTTCCGAGACCTCCTACGAGCAGTACTTC.

The chain links TRBV18 to TRBJ2-3, with 7 bases lining up with TRBD1. The junction had 10 bases not matched to a gene; V was cut back by 1 base and J by 0 bases. CDR1 KGHSH and CDR2 LQKENI come from the germline V gene. The CDR3 has 18 amino acids. CDR3 protein: CASSPLQGMGFSTDTQYF. For the CDR3, the DNA is TGTGCCAGCTCACCACTACAGGGGATGGGCTTTAGCACAGATACGCAGTATTTT. Using reference TRBV18 and TRBJ2-3 for the parts outside the CDR3, the full variable domain is NAGVMQNPRHLVRRRGQEARLRCSPMKGHSHVYWYRQLPEEGLKFMVYLQKENIIDESGMPKERFSAEFPKEGPSILRIQQVVRGDSAAYFCASSPLQGMGFSTDTQYFGPGTRLTVL.

V is TRBV7-9 and J is TRBJ1-3, with TRBD1 matching over 8 bases. The J segment lost 0 bases and the V segment lost 5 bases, leaving 6 bases of the junction unmatched. CDR1 is SEHNR and CDR2 is FQNEAQ in the germline V gene (reference sequence). CDR3 length: 16 residues. CDR3 protein: CASSPRTGSSGNTIYF. DNA for the CDR3: TGTGCCAGCAGCCCAAGGACAGGGAGCTCTGGAAACACCATATATTTT. The whole variable domain, remainder taken from reference TRBV7-9 and TRBJ1-3, is DTGVSQNPRHKITKRGQNVTFRCDPISEHNRLYWYRQTLGQGPEFLTYFQNEAQLEKSRLLSDRFSAERPKGSFSTLEIQRTEQGDSAMYLCASSPRTGSSGNTIYFGEGSWLTVV.

The gene calls are TRBV16 and TRBJ1-4; possibly TRBD1 for D (5 bases). Germline values: CDR1 KGHSY, CDR2 FQNENV. Trimming stripped 5 bases from V and 3 bases from J, with 10 bases between. The CDR3 loop spans 14 amino acids. The CDR3 sequence is CASSWTSSNEKLFF. CDR3 DNA sequence: TGTGCCAGCAGCTGGACAAGCTCTAATGAAAAACTGTTTTTT.

On this clone: This CDR3 is also generated by other DNA sequences in the sample. V and J are TRBV7-2 and TRBJ1-2, with D perhaps matching TRBD1 (5 bases). The V end lost 5 bases, the J end lost 1 base, and 8 bases lay between the germline ends. The CDR3 consists of 13 residues. Germline V gene lookup returns CDR1 SGHTA and CDR2 FQGNSA. The CDR3, as DNA: TGTGCCAGCAGCCTAGACAGTAACTATGGCTACACCTTC. As protein: CASSLDSNYGYTF.

This clone turned up a few times. The J gene is TRBJ2-5, the V gene TRBV28, with D perhaps being TRBD1 or TRBD2 (5 bases each). The CDR3 is 14 residues long. Germline values: CDR1 MDHEN, CDR2 SYDVKM. Trimming took off 7 bases at V and 1 base at J, with 13 bases between the two ends. DNA for the CDR3: TGTGCCAGCAACATACTAGGGGCCCAAGAGACCCAGTACTTC. Protein product: CASNILGAQETQYF.